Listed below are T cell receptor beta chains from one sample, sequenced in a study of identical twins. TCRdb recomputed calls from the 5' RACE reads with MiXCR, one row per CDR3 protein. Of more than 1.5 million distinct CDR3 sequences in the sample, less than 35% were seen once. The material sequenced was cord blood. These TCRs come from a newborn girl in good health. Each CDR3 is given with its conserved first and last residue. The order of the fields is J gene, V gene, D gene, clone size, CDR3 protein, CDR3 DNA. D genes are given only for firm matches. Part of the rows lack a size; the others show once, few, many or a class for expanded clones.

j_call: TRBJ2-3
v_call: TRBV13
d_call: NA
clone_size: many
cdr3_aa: CASSPGTTDTQYF
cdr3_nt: TGTGCCAGCAGCCCCGGGACTACAGATACGCAGTATTTT

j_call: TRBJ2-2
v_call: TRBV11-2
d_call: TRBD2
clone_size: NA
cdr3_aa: CASSLDAGGDTGELFF
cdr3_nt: TGTGCCAGCAGCTTAGATGCCGGGGGGGACACCGGGGAGCTGTTTTTT

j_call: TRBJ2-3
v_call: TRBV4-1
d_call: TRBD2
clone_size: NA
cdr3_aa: CAGSQVPGLAGKPSSTDTQYF
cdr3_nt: TGCGCCGGCAGCCAAGTCCCGGGACTAGCGGGAAAGCCGTCTAGCACAGATACGCAGTATTTT

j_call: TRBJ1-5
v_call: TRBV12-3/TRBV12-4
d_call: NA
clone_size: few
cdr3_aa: CASSLIRGQPQHF
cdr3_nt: TGTGCCAGCAGTTTAATTCGGGGTCAGCCCCAGCATTTT

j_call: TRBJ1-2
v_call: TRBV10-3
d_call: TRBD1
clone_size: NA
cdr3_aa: CAIKPNRGHYGYTF
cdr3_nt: TGTGCCATCAAACCTAACAGGGGTCACTATGGCTACACCTTC

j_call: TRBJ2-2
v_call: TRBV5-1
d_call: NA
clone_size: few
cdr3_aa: CASSLTVSTGELFF
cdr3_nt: TGCGCCAGCAGCTTGACAGTTTCCACCGGGGAGCTGTTTTTT

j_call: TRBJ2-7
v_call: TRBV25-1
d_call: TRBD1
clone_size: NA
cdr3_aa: CASSVRQGASDEQYF
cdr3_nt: TGTGCCAGCAGCGTTCGTCAGGGGGCCAGTGACGAGCAGTACTTC

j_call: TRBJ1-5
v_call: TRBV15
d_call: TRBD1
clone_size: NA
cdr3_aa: CATSRQDRAYQPQHF
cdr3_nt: TGTGCCACCAGCAGACAGGACAGGGCGTATCAGCCCCAGCATTTT

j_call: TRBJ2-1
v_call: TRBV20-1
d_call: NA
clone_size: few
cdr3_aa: CSARVSIYNEQFF
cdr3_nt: TGCAGTGCTAGAGTTTCGATCTACAATGAGCAGTTCTTC

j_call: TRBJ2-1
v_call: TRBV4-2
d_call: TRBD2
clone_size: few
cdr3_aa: CASSQDGLAEAYNEQFF
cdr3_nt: TGTGCCAGCAGCCAAGACGGTCTAGCGGAGGCTTACAATGAGCAGTTCTTC

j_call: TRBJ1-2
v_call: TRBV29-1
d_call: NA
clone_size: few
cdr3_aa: CSVDVHNYGYTF
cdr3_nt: TGCAGCGTTGATGTTCATAACTATGGCTACACCTTC

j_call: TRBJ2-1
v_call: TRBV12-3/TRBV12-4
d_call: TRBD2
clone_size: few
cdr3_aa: CASSLGGRASSGEQFF
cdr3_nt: TGTGCCAGCAGTTTAGGCGGGAGGGCCTCCTCGGGGGAGCAGTTCTTC

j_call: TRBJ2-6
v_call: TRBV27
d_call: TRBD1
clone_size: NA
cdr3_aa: CASASGQGYVGANVLTF
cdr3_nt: TGTGCCAGCGCCTCGGGACAGGGGTACGTTGGGGCCAACGTCCTGACTTTC

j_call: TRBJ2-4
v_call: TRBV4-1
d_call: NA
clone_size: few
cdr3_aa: CASSQERVGGPQAKNIQYF
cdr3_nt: TGCGCCAGCAGCCAAGAAAGAGTCGGGGGGCCGCAGGCCAAAAACATTCAGTACTTC

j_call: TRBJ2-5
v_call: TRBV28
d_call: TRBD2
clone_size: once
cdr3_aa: CASSPRTSIHNEQYF
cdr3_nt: TGTGCCAGCAGTCCTCGGACTAGTATCCACAATGAGCAGTACTTC

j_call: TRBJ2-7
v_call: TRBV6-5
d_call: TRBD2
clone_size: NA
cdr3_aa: CASSYEAGGHNEQYF
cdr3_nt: TGTGCCAGCAGTTACGAGGCGGGAGGGCACAATGAGCAGTACTTC

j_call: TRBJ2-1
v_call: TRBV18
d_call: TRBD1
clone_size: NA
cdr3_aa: CASNAGTDNEQFF
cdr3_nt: TGTGCCAGCAACGCCGGGACAGACAATGAGCAGTTCTTC

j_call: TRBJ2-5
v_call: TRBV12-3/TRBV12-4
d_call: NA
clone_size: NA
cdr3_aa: CASSFALSRYNEQYF
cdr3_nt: TGTGCCAGCAGTTTCGCACTAAGCCGCTACAATGAGCAGTACTTC

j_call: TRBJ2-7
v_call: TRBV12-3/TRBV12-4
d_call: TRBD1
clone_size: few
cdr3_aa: CASSPDRVPYEQYF
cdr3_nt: TGTGCCAGCAGTCCAGACAGGGTACCCTACGAGCAGTACTTC

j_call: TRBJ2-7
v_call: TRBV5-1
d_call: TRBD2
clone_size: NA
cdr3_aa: CASRLAGGDKQYF
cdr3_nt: TGCGCCAGCAGGCTAGCGGGAGGGGATAAGCAGTACTTC

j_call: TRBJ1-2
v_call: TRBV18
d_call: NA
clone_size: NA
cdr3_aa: CASSSSEGQYGYTF
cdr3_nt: TGTGCCAGCTCATCCAGCGAGGGGCAGTATGGCTACACCTTC

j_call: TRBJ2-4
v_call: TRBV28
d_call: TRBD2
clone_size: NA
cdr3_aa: CASSFRTSGSLGIQYF
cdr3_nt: TGTGCCAGCAGTTTCCGGACTAGCGGGAGTTTGGGCATTCAGTACTTC

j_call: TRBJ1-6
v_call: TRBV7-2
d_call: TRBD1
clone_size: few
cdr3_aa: CASSPGTGYNSPPHF
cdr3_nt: TGTGCCAGCAGCCCTGGGACAGGGTACAATTCACCCCCCCACTTT

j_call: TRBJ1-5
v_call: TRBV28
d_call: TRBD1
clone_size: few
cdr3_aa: CASSFYGRGVNQPQHF
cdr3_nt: TGTGCCAGCAGTTTTTATGGCAGGGGGGTCAATCAGCCCCAGCATTTT

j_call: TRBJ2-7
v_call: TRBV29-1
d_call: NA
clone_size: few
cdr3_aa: CSVVLSGRGSYEQYF
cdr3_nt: TGCAGCGTTGTTCTCTCGGGCAGGGGCTCCTACGAGCAGTACTTC

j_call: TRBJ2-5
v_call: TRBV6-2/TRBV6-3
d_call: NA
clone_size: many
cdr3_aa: CASSISSPYQETQYF
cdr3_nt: TGTGCCAGCAGTATTTCTAGCCCGTACCAAGAGACCCAGTACTTC

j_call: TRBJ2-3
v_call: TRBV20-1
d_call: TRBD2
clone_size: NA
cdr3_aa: CSNLKRGGTDTQYF
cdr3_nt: TGCAGCAACCTCAAGCGGGGGGGCACAGATACGCAGTATTTT

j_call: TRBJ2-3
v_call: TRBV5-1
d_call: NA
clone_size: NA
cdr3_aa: CASSILTAEVDTQYF
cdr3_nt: TGCGCCAGCAGCATATTGACGGCAGAGGTAGATACGCAGTATTTT

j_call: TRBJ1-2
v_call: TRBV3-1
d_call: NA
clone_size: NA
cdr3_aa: CASSQGTVSNYGYTF
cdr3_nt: TGTGCCAGCAGCCAAGGGACGGTTTCTAACTATGGCTACACCTTC

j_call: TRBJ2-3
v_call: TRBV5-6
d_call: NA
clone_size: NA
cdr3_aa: CASGGLGRPPQDTQYF
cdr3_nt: TGTGCCAGCGGGGGCCTCGGGAGGCCACCACAAGATACGCAGTATTTT

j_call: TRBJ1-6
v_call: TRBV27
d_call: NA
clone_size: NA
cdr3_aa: CASSLGQILNSPLHF
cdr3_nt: TGTGCCAGCAGTTTAGGACAGATACTTAATTCACCCCTCCACTTT

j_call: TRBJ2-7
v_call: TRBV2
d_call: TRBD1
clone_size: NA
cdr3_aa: CATKGQRLYEQYF
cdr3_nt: TGTGCCACCAAGGGACAGAGACTCTACGAGCAGTACTTC

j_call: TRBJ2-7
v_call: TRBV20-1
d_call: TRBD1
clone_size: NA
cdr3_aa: CSAAQGLAYEQYF
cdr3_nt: TGCAGTGCTGCACAGGGGTTAGCCTACGAGCAGTACTTC

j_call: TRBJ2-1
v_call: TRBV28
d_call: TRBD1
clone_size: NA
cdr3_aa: CASSFPGTGGNNEQFF
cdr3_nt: TGTGCCAGCAGTTTCCCCGGGACAGGGGGGAACAATGAGCAGTTCTTC

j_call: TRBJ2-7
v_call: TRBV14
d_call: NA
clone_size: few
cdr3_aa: CASSQDHRGRGTYEQYF
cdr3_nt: TGTGCCAGCAGCCAAGATCACCGGGGCCGGGGAACCTACGAGCAGTACTTC

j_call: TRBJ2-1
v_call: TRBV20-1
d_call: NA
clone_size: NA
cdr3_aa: CSARGLPPYNEQFF
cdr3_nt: TGCAGTGCCCGGGGACTCCCCCCCTACAATGAGCAGTTCTTC

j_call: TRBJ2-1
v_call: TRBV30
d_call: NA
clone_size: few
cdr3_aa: CAWKQYNEQFF
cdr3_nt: TGTGCCTGGAAACAATACAATGAGCAGTTCTTC

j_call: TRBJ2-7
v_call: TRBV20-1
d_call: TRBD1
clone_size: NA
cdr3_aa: CSAGQVAYEQYF
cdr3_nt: TGCAGTGCTGGACAGGTGGCCTACGAGCAGTACTTC

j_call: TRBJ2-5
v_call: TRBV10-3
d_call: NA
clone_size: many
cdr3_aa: CAISGTAYQETQYF
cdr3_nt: TGTGCCATCAGTGGGACAGCCTACCAAGAGACCCAGTACTTC

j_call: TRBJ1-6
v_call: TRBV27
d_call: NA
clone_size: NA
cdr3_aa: CASRMGFNSPLHF
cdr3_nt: TGTGCCAGCCGTATGGGTTTCAATTCACCCCTCCACTTT

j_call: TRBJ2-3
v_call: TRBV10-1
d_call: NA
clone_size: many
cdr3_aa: CASSELGGTLTDTQYF
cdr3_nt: TGCGCCAGCAGTGAGCTTGGCGGTACTCTCACAGATACGCAGTATTTT

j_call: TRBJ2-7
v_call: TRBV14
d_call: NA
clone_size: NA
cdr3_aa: CASSQETATYEQYF
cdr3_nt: TGTGCCAGCAGCCAAGAGACAGCAACCTACGAGCAGTACTTC

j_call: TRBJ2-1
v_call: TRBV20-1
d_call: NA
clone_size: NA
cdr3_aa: CSAQTGTLYNEQFF
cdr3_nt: TGCAGTGCTCAGACAGGAACCCTTTACAATGAGCAGTTCTTC

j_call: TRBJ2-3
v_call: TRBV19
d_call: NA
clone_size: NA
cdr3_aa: CASSPQVSDTQYF
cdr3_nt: TGTGCCAGTAGCCCACAGGTTTCGGATACGCAGTATTTT

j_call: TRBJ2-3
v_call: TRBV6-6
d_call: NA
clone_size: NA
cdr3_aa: CASSYSRLWGADTQYF
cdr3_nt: TGTGCCAGCAGTTACTCTCGACTATGGGGAGCAGATACGCAGTATTTT

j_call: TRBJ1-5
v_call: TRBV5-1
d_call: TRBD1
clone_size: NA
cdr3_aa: CASSLVPIIGTGQDSNRPQHF
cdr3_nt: TGCGCCAGCAGCTTGGTACCCATCATCGGGACAGGGCAAGATAGCAATCGGCCCCAGCATTTT

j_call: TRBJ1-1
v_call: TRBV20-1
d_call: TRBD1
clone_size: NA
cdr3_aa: CSANNRGSGTEAFF
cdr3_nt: TGCAGTGCTAACAACAGGGGGTCGGGCACTGAAGCTTTCTTT

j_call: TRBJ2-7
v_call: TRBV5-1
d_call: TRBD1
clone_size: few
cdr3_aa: CASSFRTGGAYEQYF
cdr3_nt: TGCGCCAGCAGCTTCAGAACAGGGGGCGCCTACGAGCAGTACTTC

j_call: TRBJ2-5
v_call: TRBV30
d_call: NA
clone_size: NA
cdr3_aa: CAWGLAVEQYF
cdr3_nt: TGTGCCTGGGGCTTAGCTGTTGAGCAGTACTTC

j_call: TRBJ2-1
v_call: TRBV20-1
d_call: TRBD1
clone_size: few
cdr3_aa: CSARGNRGNEQFF
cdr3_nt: TGCAGTGCTAGAGGGAACAGGGGCAATGAGCAGTTCTTC

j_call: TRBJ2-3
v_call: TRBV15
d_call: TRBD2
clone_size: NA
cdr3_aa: CATSRPGGSKSEADTQYF
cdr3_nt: TGTGCCACCAGCAGACCGGGGGGGTCGAAATCGGAGGCAGATACGCAGTATTTT

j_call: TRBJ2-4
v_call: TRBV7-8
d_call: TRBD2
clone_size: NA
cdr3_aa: CASSLVGLASAPHERYF
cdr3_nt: TGTGCCAGCAGCTTAGTTGGACTAGCGTCGGCGCCTCACGAGCGGTACTTC

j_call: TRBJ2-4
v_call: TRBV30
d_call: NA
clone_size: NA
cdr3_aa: CAWSVRGNIQYF
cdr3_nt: TGTGCCTGGAGTGTACGTGGGAACATTCAGTACTTC

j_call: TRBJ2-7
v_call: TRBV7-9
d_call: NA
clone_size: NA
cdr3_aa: CASGQHSSYEQYF
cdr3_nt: TGTGCCAGCGGGCAGCACTCTTCCTACGAGCAGTACTTC

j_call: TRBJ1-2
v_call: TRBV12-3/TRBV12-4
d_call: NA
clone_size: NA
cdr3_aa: CASAPPDRAYYGYTF
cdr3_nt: TGTGCCAGCGCCCCGCCCGACAGAGCTTACTATGGCTACACCTTC

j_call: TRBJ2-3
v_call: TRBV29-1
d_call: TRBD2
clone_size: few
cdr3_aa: CSVRGWSGSTDTQYF
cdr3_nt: TGCAGCGTGAGGGGATGGAGCGGGAGTACAGATACGCAGTATTTT

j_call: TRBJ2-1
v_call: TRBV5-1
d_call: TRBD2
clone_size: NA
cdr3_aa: CASSVRGRENEQFF
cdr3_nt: TGCGCCAGCAGCGTCCGCGGGAGAGAAAATGAGCAGTTCTTC

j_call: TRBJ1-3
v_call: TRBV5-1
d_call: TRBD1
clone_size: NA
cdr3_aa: CASSLEGQGRPVSGNTIYF
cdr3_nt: TGCGCCAGCAGCTTGGAAGGACAGGGACGGCCTGTTTCTGGAAACACCATATATTTT

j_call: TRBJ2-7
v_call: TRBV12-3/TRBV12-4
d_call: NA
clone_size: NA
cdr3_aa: CASSLRLLSLYEQYF
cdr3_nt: TGTGCCAGCAGTTTAAGGTTGCTATCCCTTTACGAGCAGTACTTC